The 22 T cell receptor beta chains below all came from one sample that was sequenced in a study of blood T cell repertoires in COVID-19. The protocol was immunoSEQ multiplex PCR, while the TCRdb copy is restricted to in-frame clones and leaves out a portion. The sample has approximately 280,000 clones, more than 85% seen once. Sequencing was performed on peripheral blood. These receptors were collected from a man aged 35 to 55 with acute or convalescent COVID-19.

The genes are TRBV11-3 and TRBJ2-2; 8 bases are shared with TRBD2. The CDR3 consists of 15 residues. V dropped 5 bases and J dropped 6; count of bases not matched to a gene: 8. Germline CDR1 SGHNT, CDR2 YENEEA. The CDR3: CASSGGIAGSGELFF. Here the CDR3 DNA reads TGTGCCAGCAGCGGTGGGATAGCGGGGTCCGGGGAGCTGTTTTTT. Together with reference TRBV11-3 and TRBJ2-2, the CDR3 gives the full variable domain: EAGVVQSPRYKIIEKKQPVAFWCNPISGHNTLYWYLQNLGQGPELLIRYENEEAVDDSQLPKDRFSAERLKGVDSTLKIQPAELGDSAVYLCASSGGIAGSGELFFGEGSRLTVL.

The rearrangement joins TRBV30 to TRBJ1-1; D may be TRBD1 (5 bases). Germline-derived CDR1 and CDR2 are GTSNPN and SVGIG (reference sequence). CDR3 length: 14 amino acids. The V end lost 0 bases, the J end lost 5 bases, and 13 bases lay between the germline ends. The DNA of the CDR3 is TGTGCCTGGAGTGTTGGGGCCGGTTGGACTGAAGCTTTCTTT. Its translation: CAWSVGAGWTEAFF.

DNA for the CDR3: TGTGCCAGCAGGGGGGCCCCCAATCAGCCCCAGCATTTT. This codes for CASRGAPNQPQHF. The rearrangement joins TRBV27 to TRBJ1-5; TRBD1 is a possible D gene (6 bases). V was shortened by 6 bases and J by 3 bases, with 9 bases between the two germline ends. The germline V gene encodes CDR1 MNHEY and CDR2 SMNVEV (reference sequence). The CDR3 spans 13 residues.

This clone showed up just a few times. The chain carries TRBV19 and TRBJ1-5; D is perhaps TRBD1 (6 bases). V was pared by 6 bases and J by 3 bases, with 15 bases between. The CDR3 contains 15 residues. Germline CDR1 reads LNHDA; CDR2 reads SQIVND (reference sequence). In DNA, the CDR3 is TGTGCCAGTAGCCGCTCCCAGGGGCTCAATCAGCCCCAGCATTTT. Its translation: CASSRSQGLNQPQHF.

J is TRBJ1-1 and V is TRBV10-2; the D is unclear. Germline-derived CDR1 and CDR2 are WSHSY and SAAADI. This CDR3 is built from 12 residues. V lost 8 bases and J 4 bases, leaving 11 bases between the germline ends. The CDR3 sequence is CASWSPITEAFF. CDR3 nucleotide sequence: TGCGCCAGCTGGAGTCCTATCACTGAAGCTTTCTTT.

The rearrangement links TRBV19 to TRBJ2-7; D is perhaps TRBD1 (5 bases). Trimming stripped 2 bases from V and 3 bases from J, with 14 bases between. Germline CDR1 LNHDA, CDR2 SQIVND (reference sequence). The CDR3 has 15 amino acids. CDR3 bases: TGTGCCAGTAGTATAAAAGGGGCCAGGGTCTACGAGCAGTACTTC. The encoded protein is CASSIKGARVYEQYF.

The chain recombines TRBV18 with TRBJ2-1; 8 bases line up with TRBD1. After removal of 3 bases from V and 0 bases from J, the junction contained 7 bases not matched to a gene. Germline lookup yields CDR1 KGHSH and CDR2 LQKENI. This CDR3 spans 17 amino acids. The CDR3 DNA reads TGTGCCAGCTCACCTGGACAGGGCGATAGCTCCTACAATGAGCAGTTCTTC. This encodes CASSPGQGDSSYNEQFF.

In its sample, this clone was seen once. The rearrangement uses TRBV12-3 or TRBV12-4 and TRBJ2-1; 7 bases line up with TRBD2. The CDR3 runs 12 residues. Losses at the gene ends were 5 bases for V and 6 bases for J; bases not matched to a gene: 1. CDR3: CASSSGVNEQFF. The CDR3, as DNA: TGTGCCAGCAGTAGCGGGGTCAATGAGCAGTTCTTC.

The chain has TRBV2 and TRBJ2-5; 8 bases line up with TRBD1. Germline loops: CDR1 SNHLY, CDR2 FYNNEI. The V and J ends lost 6 bases and 2 bases, in that order; junction bases with no gene match: 5. The CDR3 consists of 14 residues. The CDR3 region has the DNA TGTGCCAGCAGGGGCAGGACAGGGCAAGAGACCCAGTACTTC. Its translation is CASRGRTGQETQYF.

DNA for the CDR3: TGTGCCAGCAGTCTAAAGACAGGTCTCGAGCAGTACTTC. Its protein product is CASSLKTGLEQYF. The chain combines TRBV6-5 with TRBJ2-7; D is possibly TRBD1 (6 bases). Germline CDR1 reads MNHEY; CDR2 reads SVGAGI. The V end lost 5 bases, the J end lost 6 bases, and 14 bases lay between the germline ends. The CDR3 is 13 amino acids.

In this sample, this clone turned up once. The chain recombines TRBV5-1 with TRBJ2-3; 13 positions agree with TRBD2. The CDR3 contains 17 residues. The germline V gene has CDR1 SGHRS and CDR2 YFSETQ. The V segment lost 2 bases and the J segment 5 bases; nucleotides outside the gene matches: 8. CDR3 loop: CASSLTGTSGIGDTQYF. The CDR3 bases are TGCGCCAGCAGCTTAACCGGGACTAGCGGGATCGGAGATACGCAGTATTTT.

The J gene is TRBJ1-3, the V gene TRBV30, with D possibly matching TRBD1 (6 bases). The CDR3 has 15 residues. Germline CDR1 and CDR2: GTSNPN and SVGIG (reference sequence). Trimming removed 6 bases from V and 0 bases from J, with 15 bases in between. The CDR3 DNA sequence: TGTGCCTGTAACCGGGACACGAGCTCTGGAAACACCATATATTTT. Protein sequence: CACNRDTSSGNTIYF.

V and J are TRBV5-1 and TRBJ1-1, with 12 bases that match TRBD1. V trimming: 2 bases; J trimming: 0 bases; junction bases outside the gene matches: 2. Germline CDR1 SGHRS, CDR2 YFSETQ. CDR3 size: 16 residues. The CDR3 DNA is TGCGCCAGCAGCTTAGGGACAGGGGGCTTGAACACTGAAGCTTTCTTT. This codes for CASSLGTGGLNTEAFF.

The chain joins TRBV19 to TRBJ2-7, with D uncertain. Per the germline V gene, CDR1 is LNHDA and CDR2 is SQIVND (reference sequence). Trimming removed 3 bases at V and 0 bases at J, with 12 bases between. CDR3 length equals 15 residues. CDR3 nucleotide sequence: TGTGCCAGTAGTATGGCAGGCGCCCGCTCCTACGAGCAGTACTTC. Translating it yields CASSMAGARSYEQYF.

The chain uses TRBV19 and TRBJ1-1; D is possibly TRBD1 (5 bases). Trimming shortened V by 2 bases and J by 4 bases, and 11 bases separated the two germline ends. The CDR3 totals 14 residues. In germline, CDR1 is LNHDA, CDR2 SQIVND (reference sequence). The CDR3 region is CASSITAGGTEAFF. The CDR3 DNA is TGTGCCAGTAGTATAACAGCGGGGGGCACTGAAGCTTTCTTT. Combining the CDR3 with reference TRBV19 and TRBJ1-1 gives the whole variable domain DGGITQSPKYLFRKEGQNVTLSCEQNLNHDAMYWYRQDPGQGLRLIYYSQIVNDFQKGDIAEGYSVSREKKESFPLTVTSAQKNPTAFYLCASSITAGGTEAFFGQGTRLTVV.

This chain uses TRBV6-5 with TRBJ2-1; no firm D call. Germline V lookup: CDR1 MNHEY, CDR2 SVGAGI. The CDR3 covers 15 residues. Trimming took off 2 bases at V and 0 bases at J, with 8 bases between the two ends. The CDR3 is CASSYRVSSYNEQFF. CDR3 bases: TGTGCCAGCAGTTACCGGGTGAGCTCCTACAATGAGCAGTTCTTC.

This sequence joins TRBV11-3 and TRBJ2-1; TRBD2 agrees at 11 bases. The V gene's germline CDR1 is SGHNT and CDR2 YENEEA. J was trimmed by 7 bases and V by 5 bases; bases with no gene match: 7. This CDR3 is 15 amino acids long. The CDR3 nucleotides read TGTGCCAGCAGCGGTAGCGGGGGGGCCTGGAATGAGCAGTTCTTC. Residues: CASSGSGGAWNEQFF.

The rearrangement uses TRBV11-2 and TRBJ2-3; 14 positions agree with TRBD2. Germline lookup yields CDR1 SGHAT and CDR2 FQNNGV. The CDR3 runs to 17 residues. The V and J ends lost 5 bases and 2 bases, in that order; junction bases with no gene match: 6. The CDR3 bases are TGTGCCAGCAGCCCAGGGACTAGCGGGGGATTCACAGATACGCAGTATTTT. Protein sequence: CASSPGTSGGFTDTQYF.

This sequence joins TRBV5-1 and TRBJ2-2, with TRBD2 as a possible D gene (6 bases). The CDR3 covers 16 residues. Trimming removed 1 base from V and 0 bases from J, with 10 bases in between. Germline CDR1 and CDR2: SGHRS and YFSETQ. The CDR3, as DNA: TGCGCCAGCAGCTTGAGTACTAGCTCGAACACCGGGGAGCTGTTTTTT. The encoded protein is CASSLSTSSNTGELFF.

The chain carries TRBV6-5 and TRBJ1-2; TRBD1 matches at 9 bases. This CDR3 has 14 amino acids. Germline CDR1 and CDR2: MNHEY and SVGAGI. The trim removed 6 bases at V and 8 bases at J, leaving 10 bases unmatched. The CDR3 here is CASSLTGGGGGYTF. In nucleotides, the CDR3 is TGTGCCAGCAGCCTAACAGGGGGCGGAGGGGGCTACACCTTC.

The V and J genes are TRBV12-3 or TRBV12-4 and TRBJ2-1, with D unclear. Trimming took off 6 bases at V and 8 bases at J, with 11 bases between the two ends. The CDR3 contains 12 residues. CDR3 DNA: TGTGCCAGCAGCTATAGTACCGATGAGCAGTTCTTC. It specifies CASSYSTDEQFF.

The J gene is TRBJ2-5, the V gene TRBV6-5, with TRBD2 as a possible D gene (5 bases). CDR3 size: 14 residues. Germline V gene lookup returns CDR1 MNHEY and CDR2 SVGAGI. V lost 6 bases and J lost 5, with 16 bases in between. CDR3 DNA: TGTGCCAGCAGAATTATGGCTAGCTACGAGACCCAGTACTTC. Its protein product is CASRIMASYETQYF.